This TCR beta chain was identified in a study of a mutant IDH1 vaccine in newly diagnosed glioma. About the study: An approximately 62% male, about 38% female split and a mean age of approximately 38 years characterized treated patients. Findings of the study overall: Vaccine-induced responses were seen in roughly 93% of patients, spanning several MHC alleles. Among top peripheral T cell clonotypes, changes seemed unrelated to pseudoprogression.

Concerning this clone: The antigen remains undetermined.

Time point defined: week 23, last vaccination. In the vaccine, a single dose held 300 ug of the mutant IDH1 20-mer peptide, along with topical imiquimod. Data came from immunoSEQ multiplex PCR; TCRdb stores just in-frame clones and leaves some out. The sample gives 60,000 or so clones, around 83% of which show up once; about 4% is in the top ten. From germline, CDR1 is SQVTM and CDR2 ANQGSEA. V gave up 4 bases and J gave up 1 base, with 8 bases separating them. The CDR3 covers 13 residues. The sequenced sample was PBMCs, obtained from a glioma patient whose treatment included an IDH1 peptide vaccine. The receptor was isolated from a man aged 25 to 45 with glioma. The V call is TRBV29-1, the J call TRBJ1-5; D possibly corresponds to TRBD1 (5 bases). The CDR3 nucleotides read TGCAGCGTTGGGGAGGGGAGCAATCAGCCCCAGCATTTT. It encodes CSVGEGSNQPQHF.